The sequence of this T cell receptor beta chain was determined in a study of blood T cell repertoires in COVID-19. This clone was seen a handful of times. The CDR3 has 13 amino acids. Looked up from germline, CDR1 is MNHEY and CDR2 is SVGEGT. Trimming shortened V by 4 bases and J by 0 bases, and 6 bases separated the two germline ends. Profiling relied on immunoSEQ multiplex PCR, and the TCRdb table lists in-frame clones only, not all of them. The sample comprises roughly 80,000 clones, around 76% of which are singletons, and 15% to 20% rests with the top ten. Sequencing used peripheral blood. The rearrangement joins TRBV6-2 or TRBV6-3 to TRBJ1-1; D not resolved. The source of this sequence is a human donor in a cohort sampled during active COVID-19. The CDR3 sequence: CASSFLLNTEAFF. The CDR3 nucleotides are TGTGCCAGCAGTTTCCTATTGAACACTGAAGCTTTCTTT.